The clone carrying this T cell receptor beta chain was counted a few times. The CDR3 is 16 amino acids. Trimming cost V 3 bases and J 3 bases; bases outside gene matches: 10. Germline CDR1 and CDR2: MGHRA and YSYEKL. The record originates from a study of regulatory T cells in long-lasting Graves disease. iRepertoire HTBI primers and Arm-PCR of CDR3 regions built TCR beta libraries. TCRdb reprocessed the multiplex PCR reads with MiXCR, giving one entry per CDR3 protein. The repertoire holds 600,000 to 650,000 distinct CDR3 sequences, with about 16% as singletons. Specified time point: newly diagnosed GD, antithyroid drugs for less than 3 months. From PBMCs, RNA was extracted and then used to make the TCR library. The same data also contributed to another study, on T cells in Graves' hyperthyroidism and ophthalmopathy. That publication notes: Researchers defined stable Graves' hyperthyroidism as no ophthalmopathy progression within 18 months.

This receptor was taken from a woman aged 30 to 39 with Graves disease. The sample consisted of peripheral blood mononuclear cells (PBMCs), taken at new diagnosis, from a patient treated with antithyroid drugs. This sequence joins TRBV4-1 and TRBJ1-2; 7 bases fit TRBD1. CDR3 in DNA: TGCGCCAGCAGCCAGGGGACAGATTCAAGATACTATGGCTACACCTTC. Encoded protein: CASSQGTDSRYYGYTF.